This TCR beta chain was sequenced in a study of blood T cell repertoires in COVID-19 (dated by TCRdb to about 2020). As for the study more broadly: Samples covering the acute and convalescent phases of COVID-19 were provided by collaborators in the United States, Italy and Spain. The prospective study material was composed of cDNA or gDNA derived from T cells, B-cell-depleted T cells, or PBMCs. The dataset comprised deeply sampled blood TCRbeta repertoires from subjects exposed to, actively infected with, or recovered from COVID-19. The repertoires were made available in a free public database intended to serve as a resource for research on the immune response to SARS-CoV-2. The samples were drawn from the first 160 participants of the ongoing ImmuneRACE study and from some 1,300 subjects provided by 6 global collaborators. A de-identified subject ID, COVID-19 status, age in years and sex were almost always included in the sample metadata. HLA class I and class II types, where available, came from metadata supplied by the sample provider rather than from assay-based typing. What the study reported, not specific to this receptor: Clinical and demographic metadata were provided uncurated, with the amount varying by source and participant.

As concerns this clone: No cognate antigen has been identified for it. No quality values exist for individual bases; no much larger clone is one base distant.

Participants in the prospective study were aged about 18 to 100 years, lived in about two dozen United States geographic areas, and enrolled through a virtual design. In the prospective study, cohorts were assigned on the basis of participant-reported clinical history obtained from a screening survey and a study questionnaire. ImmuneRACE Cohort 3 recovered participants were defined by two consecutive negative NP/OP PCR tests, healthcare professional clearance, or symptom resolution. In the prospective study, mobile phlebotomists collected whole blood, serum and a nasopharyngeal or oropharyngeal swab from each participant. Prospective study participants could optionally give additional blood draws and questionnaires over an approximately 2-month period. Prospective study blood samples were shipped either frozen or at room temperature before DNA extraction. The immunoSEQ Assay, a bias-controlled multiplex PCR, was used to amplify TCRbeta CDR3 regions from genomic DNA. The authors processed their data as follows. Within the assay, amplification of reference gene primers was used to estimate how many nucleated cells each sample contained. To quantify the absolute abundance of each unique TCRbeta CDR3 rearrangement, sequence reads were collapsed and filtered. Productive Simpson clonality was computed per sample as the square root of Simpson's diversity index over productive rearrangements. This immuneACCESS table, as held by TCRdb, lists in-frame sequences with V and J called but not all clones. Of the missing ones, under half trace to an unresolved V gene in checked studies; the others have no known cause. That table furnishes V, J and clone size, whereas the DNA furnished D and trimming. This sample comprises 250,000 to 350,000 clones, roughly 90% of them detected only once. About 18% of the sample is taken by the ten largest.

CDR1 SGHRS and CDR2 YFSETQ are derived from the germline V gene. V drops 4 bases and J drops 5 bases, leaving 18 bases in between. The CDR3 holds 16 amino acids from the cysteine to the phenylalanine. The CDR3 DNA has 48 bases and is translated from base 1. The sequence joins TRBV5-1 to TRBJ1-4, with TRBD1 tentatively as D gene (6 bases match). Specimen: PBMCs or T cells enriched from blood (not recorded which). The clonotype comes from a woman under 40 who had recovered from COVID-19. The DNA is as follows: TGCGCCAGCAGCCCAGGGGATGCCCAGAAGAATGAAAAACTGTTTTTT. It translates to CASSPGDAQKNEKLFF.